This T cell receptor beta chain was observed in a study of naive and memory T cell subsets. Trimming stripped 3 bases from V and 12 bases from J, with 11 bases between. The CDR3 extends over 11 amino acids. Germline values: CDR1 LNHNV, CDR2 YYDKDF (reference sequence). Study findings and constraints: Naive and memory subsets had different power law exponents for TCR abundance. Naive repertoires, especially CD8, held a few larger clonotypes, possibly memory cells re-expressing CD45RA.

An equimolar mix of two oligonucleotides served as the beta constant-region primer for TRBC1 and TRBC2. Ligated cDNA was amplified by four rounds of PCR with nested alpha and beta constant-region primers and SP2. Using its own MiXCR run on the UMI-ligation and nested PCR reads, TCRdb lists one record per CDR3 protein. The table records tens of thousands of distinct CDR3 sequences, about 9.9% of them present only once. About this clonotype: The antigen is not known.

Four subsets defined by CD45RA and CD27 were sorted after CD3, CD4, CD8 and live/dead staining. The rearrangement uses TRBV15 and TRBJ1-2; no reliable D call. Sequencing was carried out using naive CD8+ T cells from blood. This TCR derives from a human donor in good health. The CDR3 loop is CATSSGALHTF. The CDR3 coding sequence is TGTGCCACCAGCAGTGGAGCGCTTCACACCTTC.